Listed here is a single T cell receptor beta chain. It has no known antigen specificity. It has no much larger one-base neighbor in the sample; base qualities were not kept. Collaborating institutions collected whole blood in K2EDTA tubes following their own protocols. For TCRbeta analysis, collaborators shipped samples in one of three forms: frozen whole blood, isolated PBMCs, or DNA extracted from either of those sample types. The data belong to a study of blood T cell repertoires in COVID-19 (dated by TCRdb to between 2020 and 2021). Background on the whole study: Samples from collaborators originated in the United States, Italy and Spain and spanned both the acute and convalescent phases of COVID-19. The prospective study material was composed of cDNA or gDNA derived from T cells, B-cell-depleted T cells, or PBMCs. Deeply sampled blood TCRbeta repertoires from subjects exposed to, actively infected with, or recovered from COVID-19 were included in the dataset. The repertoires were released in a freely available public database meant as a resource for research on the immune response to SARS-CoV-2. The samples were drawn from two sources: the first 160 participants of the ongoing ImmuneRACE study, and 1,254 subjects contributed by 6 global collaborators. A de-identified subject ID, COVID-19 status, age in years and sex were almost always included in the sample metadata. Where available, HLA class I and class II types were taken from metadata supplied by the sample provider and were not determined by assay-based typing.

TCRbeta CDR3 regions were amplified from genomic DNA by means of the immunoSEQ Assay, a bias-controlled multiplex PCR. The study's processing was this. Nucleated cell counts per sample were estimated from amplification of reference gene primers within the assay. To quantify the absolute abundance of each unique TCRbeta CDR3 rearrangement, sequence reads were collapsed and filtered. For each sample, productive Simpson clonality was calculated as the square root of Simpson's diversity index over productive rearrangements. What TCRdb holds here is the immuneACCESS table cut down to in-frame rearrangements. Part of the clones is not present; checked against another copy, under half of the missing clones reflect an unresolved V gene, and the others are unexplained. The V and J calls and clone size come from that table; D and trimming were worked out from the DNA. In all, the sample holds around 100,000 clones, and around 83% of those were seen once. The top ten clonotypes cover about 3% of the sample.

V loses 4 bases of germline sequence and J loses 0 bases, and the interval between the two ends is 10 bases. Reading from cysteine to phenylalanine, the CDR3 counts 15 amino acids. Only CDR3 DNA is held: 45 bases, read in frame from base 1. CDR1 and CDR2 (LGHNA, YSLEER) derive from the germline V gene. Broad study findings and their caveats: The amount of clinical and demographic metadata varied by source and participant and was provided uncurated.

The sequence was collected from a man in his forties or fifties with acute or convalescent COVID-19. The rearranged segments are TRBV4-3 and TRBJ2-1, with the D gene call left open. Input material: peripheral blood. The sequenced DNA is TGCGCCAGCAGCCGCTTAACCAGCTCCTACAATGAGCAGTTCTTC. This sequence encodes CASSRLTSSYNEQFF.